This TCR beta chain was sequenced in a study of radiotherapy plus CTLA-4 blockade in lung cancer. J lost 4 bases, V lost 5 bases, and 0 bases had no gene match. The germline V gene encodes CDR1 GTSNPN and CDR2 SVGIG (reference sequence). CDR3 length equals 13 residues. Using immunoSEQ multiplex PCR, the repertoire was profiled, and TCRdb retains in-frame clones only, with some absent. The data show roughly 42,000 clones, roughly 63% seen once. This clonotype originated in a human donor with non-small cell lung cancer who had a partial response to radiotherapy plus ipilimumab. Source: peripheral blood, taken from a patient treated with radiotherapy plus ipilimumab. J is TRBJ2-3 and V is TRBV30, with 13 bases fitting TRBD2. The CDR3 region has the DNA TGTGCCTGGGGACTAGCGGGGGCAGATACGCAGTATTTT. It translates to CAWGLAGADTQYF.